This T cell receptor beta chain was captured by sequencing in a study of blood T cell repertoires in COVID-19. On the study more broadly: Sample material is recorded as cDNA or gDNA derived from T cells, B-cell-depleted T cells, or PBMCs.

V was shortened by 5 bases and J by 7 bases, with 15 bases between the two germline ends. Germline V gene lookup returns CDR1 SEHNR and CDR2 FQNEAQ (reference sequence). The CDR3 consists of 13 residues. The authors' processing: Reference gene primer amplification gave estimated nucleated cell counts. Assay: immunoSEQ multiplex PCR; the TCRdb copy retains only in-frame clones and omits some. V and J calls and clone size come straight from that table; D and trimming were deduced from the DNA. Counted here are 200,000 to 250,000 clones, about four fifths occurring once; the ten biggest clones make up approximately 4.5%.

Sequences were obtained from peripheral blood. The TCR comes from a woman in her 70s with acute or convalescent COVID-19. The chain carries TRBV7-9 and TRBJ2-7; D gene unclear. Here the CDR3 DNA reads TGTGCCAGCAGCGTACTGGCGGCTCTGGAGCAGTACTTC. Protein: CASSVLAALEQYF.